Given below is one TCR beta chain in context. The CDR3 has 14 amino acids. Germline CDR1 and CDR2: MNHEY and SMNVEV (reference sequence). The germline V and J ends were trimmed by 5 bases and 4 bases, with 14 bases remaining between them. These data originate in a study of control samples from healthy donors and cancer patients. Sequencing used immunoSEQ multiplex PCR; TCRdb keeps in-frame clones, though not all of them. This table holds 170,000 or so clones, around 91% found once. The chain couples TRBV27 to TRBJ1-1; D is perhaps TRBD1 (6 bases). Sequenced: blood. The TCR originated in a woman between 50 and 59 years old in good health. CDR3 sequence (DNA): TGTGCCAGCAGTCCGGCGGGGGCCCCCACTGAAGCTTTCTTT. This gives the protein CASSPAGAPTEAFF.